Listed below are T cell receptor beta chains from one sample, sequenced in a study of response to subunit inactivated influenza vaccine. TCRdb re-derived calls from the RT-PCR reads in MiXCR, one entry per CDR3 protein. The table lists 200,000 to 250,000 distinct CDR3 sequences, more than 10% of them singletons, with under 10% in the top ten. Sequencing used non-naive T cells sorted from PBMCs, obtained 14 to 15 days before vaccination. All receptors derive from a man aged 50-60 years who received an inactivated influenza vaccine. Each CDR3 is given with its conserved first and last residue. The D gene is left open where the match is weak. A row's size may be missing; if present it is once, few, many or a size class.

V	size	D	J	CDR3	DNA
TRBV6-1	few	TRBD1	TRBJ1-5	CASKPDREGQPQHF	TGTGCCAGCAAACCTGACAGGGAAGGTCAGCCCCAGCATTTT
TRBV3-2	many	NA	TRBJ2-3	CASSPMSSRPRDRRHTQYF	TGTGCCAGCAGCCCCATGTCGTCTCGCCCCAGGGACCGTAGGCATACGCAGTATTTT
TRBV6-5	many	TRBD1	TRBJ2-7	CASSYETGSYEQYF	TGTGCCAGCAGTTACGAGACAGGGTCCTACGAGCAGTACTTC
TRBV12-3/TRBV12-4	many	NA	TRBJ2-7	CASSLQGGYEQYF	TGTGCCAGCAGTTTGCAAGGGGGATACGAGCAGTACTTC
TRBV6-1	few	NA	TRBJ2-1	CASRTLTGFAEQFF	TGTGCCAGCAGGACTCTGACTGGGTTCGCTGAGCAGTTCTTC
TRBV20-1	many	NA	TRBJ2-7	CSIGRSRSYEQYF	TGCAGTATTGGACGGTCAAGGTCCTACGAGCAGTACTTC
TRBV27	many	NA	TRBJ2-7	CASSFSSAGSSYEQYF	TGTGCCAGCAGTTTTTCATCGGCGGGGTCTTCCTACGAGCAGTACTTC
TRBV12-3/TRBV12-4	few	NA	TRBJ2-7	CASSLASTYEQYF	TGTGCCAGCAGTTTAGCTTCCACCTACGAGCAGTACTTC
TRBV20-1	few	NA	TRBJ2-5	CSASPAHAWGFETQYF	TGCAGTGCTAGCCCCGCGCATGCATGGGGGTTTGAGACCCAGTACTTC
TRBV4-2	NA	TRBD2	TRBJ2-3	CASSQAGTSGSLMFDTQYF	TGTGCCAGCAGCCAAGCCGGGACTAGCGGGAGTTTGATGTTTGATACGCAGTATTTT
TRBV9	NA	TRBD2	TRBJ2-1	CASSVDRASGTLNEQFF	TGTGCCAGCAGCGTAGATCGGGCTAGCGGAACCCTCAATGAGCAGTTCTTC
TRBV18	few	NA	TRBJ2-2	CASSHRPTGELFF	TGTGCCAGCTCTCATCGTCCCACCGGGGAGCTGTTTTTT
TRBV10-3	few	TRBD2	TRBJ2-1	CAISDVAGGGNEQFF	TGTGCCATCAGTGACGTAGCGGGAGGGGGCAATGAGCAGTTCTTC
TRBV4-3	NA	NA	TRBJ1-2	CASSQAGMGGYTF	TGCGCCAGCAGCCAAGCCGGGATGGGTGGCTACACCTTC
TRBV15	few	NA	TRBJ1-1	CATSRDGGPVEAFF	TGTGCCACCAGCAGAGATGGGGGACCCGTTGAAGCTTTCTTT
TRBV20-1	many	TRBD1	TRBJ2-7	CSAIPGTGKSYEQYF	TGCAGTGCTATACCCGGGACAGGGAAATCCTACGAGCAGTACTTC
TRBV4-2	many	NA	TRBJ2-7	CASSQEIRGDGTYEQYF	TGTGCCAGCAGCCAAGAAATCCGTGGGGATGGGACCTACGAGCAGTACTTC
TRBV5-1	few	NA	TRBJ2-1	CASSLAGRPYNEQFF	TGCGCCAGCAGCTTGGCGGGCAGGCCTTACAATGAGCAGTTCTTC
TRBV18	NA	TRBD1	TRBJ2-7	CASSPRQGEYEQYF	TGTGCCAGCTCACCAAGACAGGGGGAATACGAGCAGTACTTC
TRBV6-2/TRBV6-3	NA	NA	TRBJ2-2	CASSKDRLANTGELFF	TGTGCCAGCAGCAAGGACCGACTCGCGAACACCGGGGAGCTGTTTTTT
TRBV20-1	many	NA	TRBJ2-1	CSATVYNEQFF	TGCAGTGCTACGGTATACAATGAGCAGTTCTTC
TRBV12-3/TRBV12-4	many	TRBD1	TRBJ1-6	CASSQSGTGNSPLHF	TGTGCCAGCAGTCAATCCGGGACAGGGAATTCACCCCTCCACTTT
TRBV27	few	NA	TRBJ2-3	CASSLLAGTGTDTQYF	TGTGCCAGCAGTTTATTAGCCGGGACTGGGACAGATACGCAGTATTTT
TRBV28	many	TRBD1	TRBJ1-4	CASSIPGQGLEKLFF	TGTGCCAGCAGTATCCCAGGACAGGGCTTGGAAAAACTGTTTTTT
TRBV2	few	TRBD1	TRBJ1-5	CASSARDSYQPQHF	TGTGCCAGCAGCGCCAGGGACAGTTATCAGCCCCAGCATTTT
TRBV27	many	NA	TRBJ2-1	CASSSLTGRSYNEQFF	TGTGCCAGCAGTTCCTTGACAGGGAGGAGCTACAATGAGCAGTTCTTC
TRBV5-5	NA	NA	TRBJ2-1	CASSLAVSRGEQFF	TGTGCCAGCAGCTTGGCCGTTAGCCGTGGCGAGCAGTTCTTC
TRBV4-2	NA	NA	TRBJ2-1	CASSQLPSPDGGDEQFF	TGTGCCAGCAGCCAACTACCCTCCCCGGATGGGGGTGATGAGCAGTTCTTC
TRBV20-1	many	NA	TRBJ1-1	CSARGGAGNTEAFF	TGCAGTGCTAGAGGGGGGGCTGGGAACACTGAAGCTTTCTTT
TRBV2	NA	NA	TRBJ2-5	CASSSYMGVETQYF	TGTGCCAGCAGTTCGTACATGGGGGTAGAGACCCAGTACTTC
TRBV29-1	few	NA	TRBJ1-1	CSGGEPSEAFF	TGCAGCGGGGGGGAGCCTAGTGAAGCTTTCTTT
TRBV4-1	few	NA	TRBJ1-3	CASSQDVDSGNTIYF	TGCGCCAGCAGCCAAGACGTCGACTCTGGAAACACCATATATTTT
TRBV7-2	NA	NA	TRBJ1-1	CASSLKAPPGITFF	TGTGCCAGCAGCTTAAAGGCCCCCCCCGGCATAACTTTCTTT
TRBV28	few	NA	TRBJ2-5	CASSPSPAGKETQYF	TGTGCCAGCAGTCCCTCCCCTGCAGGGAAGGAGACCCAGTACTTC
TRBV21-1	many	NA	TRBJ2-3	CASTTLDDHYTDTQYF	TGTGCCAGCACCACCCTAGATGATCATTACACAGATACGCAGTATTTT
TRBV14	many	NA	TRBJ2-5	CASSQGGWYQETQYF	TGTGCCAGCAGCCAAGGGGGCTGGTACCAAGAGACCCAGTACTTC
TRBV7-9	NA	TRBD2	TRBJ2-3	CASRPPSSGLAGTQYF	TGTGCCAGCAGGCCCCCCAGCTCGGGACTAGCGGGTACGCAGTATTTT
TRBV25-1	few	NA	TRBJ1-2	CASSEGVARSYTF	TGTGCCAGCAGTGAAGGGGTAGCAAGGAGCTACACCTTC
TRBV29-1	few	TRBD2	TRBJ2-5	CSVDGGLAGPQETQYF	TGCAGCGTTGACGGCGGACTAGCGGGACCTCAAGAGACCCAGTACTTC
TRBV20-1	NA	TRBD1	TRBJ1-4	CSARGDSANEKLFF	TGCAGTGCTAGAGGGGACAGTGCCAATGAAAAACTGTTTTTT
TRBV30	NA	NA	TRBJ2-7	CAWSGGGEQYF	TGTGCCTGGAGTGGGGGTGGCGAGCAGTACTTC
TRBV10-3	many	NA	TRBJ2-3	CAISDNIGSSTDTQYF	TGTGCCATCAGTGATAATATTGGTAGCTCCACAGATACGCAGTATTTT
TRBV7-9	few	TRBD2	TRBJ2-1	CASSPPGSGSYNEQFF	TGTGCCAGCAGCCCCCCTGGCAGCGGGAGCTACAATGAGCAGTTCTTC
TRBV7-6	many	TRBD1	TRBJ2-3	CASSLTGGADTQYF	TGTGCCAGCAGCTTGACAGGGGGAGCTGATACGCAGTATTTT
TRBV5-1	many	NA	TRBJ2-7	CASSLALGRSYEQYF	TGCGCCAGCAGCTTGGCCCTGGGCAGGTCCTACGAGCAGTACTTC